These 29 T cell receptor beta chains share one sample of origin, sequenced in a study of OX40 agonist ivuxolimab in advanced cancers. The method was immunoSEQ multiplex PCR; TCRdb's version includes in-frame clones alone and lacks a portion of them. The sample lists 35,000 or so clones, roughly 89% seen once, with around a tenth in the top ten. Material: CD4+ or CD8+ T cells sorted from blood, obtained in a trial of the OX40 agonist ivuxolimab. The receptors here all came from an adult with an advanced solid tumor such as melanoma, head and neck, liver or kidney cancer.

J is TRBJ2-5 and V is TRBV2, with D uncertain. Germline V CDR1 and CDR2: SNHLY, FYNNEI. This CDR3 region has 13 residues. Trimming took 7 bases from V and 4 from J, leaving 13 bases between them. The CDR3 spells CASTGPGRETQYF. The DNA for the CDR3 is TGTGCCAGCACGGGCCCGGGCCGAGAGACCCAGTACTTC. The full variable domain, its missing parts supplied by reference TRBV2 and TRBJ2-5, is EPEVTQTPSHQVTQMGQEVILRCVPISNHLYFYWYRQILGQKVEFLVSFYNNEISEKSEIFDDQFSVERPDGSNFTLKIRSTKLEDSAMYFCASTGPGRETQYFGPGTRLLVL.

The chain employs TRBV5-1 and TRBJ2-5; tentative D call: TRBD1 (5 bases). The germline V gene encodes CDR1 SGHRS and CDR2 YFSETQ. V lost 4 bases and J lost 2, with 15 bases in between. This CDR3 has 15 amino acids. In DNA form, the CDR3 reads TGCGCCAGCAGCGTTAACCCCCAGGGACAAGAGACCCAGTACTTC. This translates into CASSVNPQGQETQYF.

CDR3 DNA: TGTGCCAGCCCCCCGGTTCCGGGCCCATGCTCCTACGAGCAGTACTTC. It codes for CASPPVPGPCSYEQYF. The chain employs TRBV21-1 and TRBJ2-7. TRBV21-1 is tagged as a pseudogene. The CDR3 is 16 residues long.

The chain combines TRBV6-7 with TRBJ2-4; the match to TRBD2 covers 7 bases. TRBV6-7 is an open reading frame whose function is uncertain. V gave up 10 bases and J gave up 12 bases; unmatched junction bases: 9. CDR3 length equals 11 residues. CDR3 residues: CATPKRGPQYF. The CDR3 DNA reads TGTGCCACTCCTAAGCGGGGTCCTCAGTACTTC.

The genes are TRBV5-1 and TRBJ1-2; D gene unclear. The length of the CDR3 is 14 residues. V lost 0 bases and J lost 4, with 10 bases in between. The germline CDR1 and CDR2 sequences are SGHRS and YFSETQ. The CDR3 protein is CASSLDPNSYGYTF. CDR3 DNA sequence: TGCGCCAGCAGCTTGGACCCGAACAGCTATGGCTACACCTTC.

The chain links TRBV11-3 to TRBJ2-7; TRBD1 matches at 7 bases. The CDR3 extends over 14 amino acids. Trimming cost V 4 bases and J 1 base; bases outside gene matches: 4. Germline-derived CDR1 and CDR2 are SGHNT and YENEEA. DNA for the CDR3: TGTGCCAGCAGCTACGGACAGGATTCCTACGAGCAGTACTTC. This codes for CASSYGQDSYEQYF. The full variable domain, with the rest looked up from reference TRBV11-3 and TRBJ2-7, is EAGVVQSPRYKIIEKKQPVAFWCNPISGHNTLYWYLQNLGQGPELLIRYENEEAVDDSQLPKDRFSAERLKGVDSTLKIQPAELGDSAVYLCASSYGQDSYEQYFGPGTRLTVT.

The chain carries TRBV11-2 and TRBJ2-3; 8 bases map to TRBD2. This CDR3 contains 15 residues. The ends lost 5 bases at V and 3 bases at J; junction bases unmatched: 7. CDR1 SGHAT and CDR2 FQNNGV come from the germline V gene. CDR3 coding DNA: TGTGCCAGCAGCCTGCAGCGGGAGAGGACAGATACGCAGTATTTT. Amino acids: CASSLQRERTDTQYF.

The chain recombines TRBV15 with TRBJ2-3; D not resolved. Trimming cost V 2 bases and J 6 bases, with 12 bases left between them. Germline CDR1 LNHNV, CDR2 YYDKDF (reference sequence). This CDR3 has 14 amino acids. This chain's CDR3 is CATSRILGRDTQYF. CDR3 nucleotides: TGTGCCACCAGCAGAATCTTAGGTCGGGATACGCAGTATTTT.

The chain has TRBV7-9 and TRBJ1-1; no definite D call. Trimming took off 5 bases at V and 1 base at J, with 11 bases between the two ends. Germline V gene data show CDR1 as SEHNR and CDR2 as FQNEAQ (reference sequence). CDR3 size: 14 residues. The CDR3 here is CASSPRTRNTEAFF. The DNA for the CDR3 is TGTGCCAGCAGCCCTCGGACGAGGAACACTGAAGCTTTCTTT.

Worth noting for this clone: Relative to the germline gene, one junction end is altered; a read error may explain this. The genes are TRBV4-1 and TRBJ2-1, with 9 bases lining up with TRBD2. This CDR3 spans 17 amino acids. Per germline, CDR1 MGHRA and CDR2 YSYEKL. The CDR3 DNA sequence: TGCGCCAGCAGACAAGGGAGCGGGAGGCAAACCTACAATGAGCAGTTCTTC. As protein: CASRQGSGRQTYNEQFF.

This sequence joins TRBV6-5 and TRBJ1-1; 7 nucleotides line up with TRBD1. With 6 bases clipped from V and 4 bases from J, the junction kept 8 bases outside the gene matches. Germline V gene data show CDR1 as MNHEY and CDR2 as SVGAGI. The CDR3 sequence is 14 residues long. CDR3: CASRSTGEVTEAFF. The DNA for the CDR3 is TGTGCCAGCAGATCAACAGGGGAGGTCACTGAAGCTTTCTTT.

Here the CDR3 reads CASSLGRTDTQYF. The CDR3 DNA reads TGTGCCAGCAGCTTGGGCCGAACAGATACGCAGTATTTT. J is TRBJ2-3 and V is TRBV7-2; the D is unclear. The germline gives CDR1 SGHTA, CDR2 FQGNSA. V lost 3 bases to trimming and J lost 3 bases, with 7 bases between them. The CDR3 consists of 13 residues.

The chain couples TRBV6-6 to TRBJ1-1; tentatively, D is TRBD1 (6 bases). Trimming pared 4 bases from V and 6 bases from J, leaving 12 bases between. From germline, CDR1 is MNHNY and CDR2 SVGAGI (reference sequence). CDR3 size: 13 residues. Here the CDR3 reads CASSLTRGAEAFF. The CDR3 DNA is TGTGCCAGCAGTTTGACCAGGGGTGCTGAAGCTTTCTTT.

This chain uses TRBV7-3 with TRBJ2-1, with 8 nucleotides matching TRBD2. CDR1 is SGHTA, CDR2 FQGTGA, per germline. There are 15 residues in the CDR3. J gave up 5 bases and V 1 base, and 4 bases lay outside the gene matches. The CDR3 region has the DNA TGTGCCAGCAGCTTAAACGGGAGGGTAGACAATGAGCAGTTCTTC. Its protein is CASSLNGRVDNEQFF.

The chain couples TRBV10-1 to TRBJ2-1; no clear D gene. The CDR3 has 14 amino acids. Trimming cost V 7 bases and J 0 bases, with 10 bases left between them. Germline loops: CDR1 WNHNN, CDR2 SYGVQD (reference sequence). For the CDR3, the DNA is TGCGCCAGCACTCGACTGGGCTCCTACAATGAGCAGTTCTTC. As protein: CASTRLGSYNEQFF.

This rearrangement joins TRBV7-9 to TRBJ2-5, with D possibly matching TRBD1 (6 bases). This CDR3 spans 15 amino acids. CDR1 is SEHNR and CDR2 is FQNEAQ in the germline V gene (reference sequence). With 3 bases removed from V and 4 bases from J, the gap between germline ends came to 15 bases. The CDR3 region has the DNA TGTGCCAGCAGCTTTCCCGGGGCCAGGGGAGAGACCCAGTACTTC. It codes for CASSFPGARGETQYF.

This sequence joins TRBV7-3 and TRBJ2-3, with 7 bases that match TRBD1. Looked up from germline, CDR1 is SGHTA and CDR2 is FQGTGA. The length of the CDR3 is 15 residues. Losses at the gene ends were 3 bases for V and 2 bases for J; bases not matched to a gene: 5. The CDR3 DNA sequence: TGTGCCAGCAGCTTCCAGACAGGGCACACAGATACGCAGTATTTT. It specifies CASSFQTGHTDTQYF.

This chain links TRBV2 with TRBJ2-1; TRBD2 is a possible D gene (5 bases). The CDR3 is made up of 13 amino acids. Trimming cost V 3 bases and J 7 bases, with 10 bases left between them. The V gene's germline CDR1 is SNHLY and CDR2 FYNNEI. The DNA of the CDR3 is TGTGCCAGCAGTGACGGGGTGTCGAATGAGCAGTTCTTC. Amino acid sequence: CASSDGVSNEQFF. Filled out from reference TRBV2 and TRBJ2-1, the complete variable domain reads EPEVTQTPSHQVTQMGQEVILRCVPISNHLYFYWYRQILGQKVEFLVSFYNNEISEKSEIFDDQFSVERPDGSNFTLKIRSTKLEDSAMYFCASSDGVSNEQFFGPGTRLTVL.

The V call is TRBV5-1, the J call TRBJ2-1; perhaps TRBD2 as D (5 bases). The CDR3 is made up of 16 amino acids. The germline gives CDR1 SGHRS, CDR2 YFSETQ. V lost 4 bases and J 0 bases, leaving 14 bases between the germline ends. The CDR3 spells CASSEFSGNSYNEQFF. DNA of the CDR3: TGCGCCAGCAGCGAGTTCAGCGGAAACTCCTACAATGAGCAGTTCTTC.

This chain's CDR3 is CSAGRGARTDTQYF. The CDR3, as DNA: TGCAGCGCGGGCAGGGGGGCAAGAACAGATACGCAGTATTTT. V usage is TRBV29-1 and J usage is TRBJ2-3, with a tentative D call TRBD1 (7 bases). Trimming left V 7 bases short and J 3 bases short, with 17 bases between. This CDR3 is 14 amino acids long. Germline V gene sequence: CDR1 SQVTM, CDR2 ANQGSEA.

This clone was counted a single time. The chain joins TRBV19 to TRBJ2-7; 10 bases match TRBD1. The ends lost 4 bases at V and 1 base at J; junction bases unmatched: 4. The CDR3 covers 15 residues. Germline CDR1 reads LNHDA; CDR2 reads SQIVND (reference sequence). The CDR3 spells CASSTPGQGSYEQYF. The CDR3 nucleotides read TGTGCCAGTAGTACCCCGGGACAGGGGTCCTACGAGCAGTACTTC.

J is TRBJ2-4 and V is TRBV5-1; 8 nucleotides agree with TRBD1. From germline, CDR1 is SGHRS and CDR2 YFSETQ. The CDR3 is 14 residues long. Germline trimming cut 0 bases from V and 7 bases from J; bases unmatched to any gene: 3. CDR3 residues: CASSLGQGANIQYF. The CDR3 coding sequence is TGCGCCAGCAGCTTGGGGCAGGGGGCGAACATTCAGTACTTC. Together with reference TRBV5-1 and TRBJ2-4, the CDR3 gives the full variable domain: KAGVTQTPRYLIKTRGQQVTLSCSPISGHRSVSWYQQTPGQGLQFLFEYFSETQRNKGNFPGRFSGRQFSNSRSEMNVSTLELGDSALYLCASSLGQGANIQYFGAGTRLSVL.

The chain carries TRBV7-6 and TRBJ2-5; 9 nucleotides line up with TRBD2. This CDR3 has 16 residues. CDR1 and CDR2 from the germline V gene are SGHVS and FNYEAQ. Losses at the gene ends were 0 bases for V and 4 bases for J; bases not matched to a gene: 6. The chain's CDR3 is CASSLAPSGMGETQYF. CDR3 sequence (DNA): TGTGCCAGCAGCTTAGCTCCTAGCGGGATGGGAGAGACCCAGTACTTC.

J is TRBJ2-3 and V is TRBV5-1; maybe TRBD2 (6 bases). The germline V gene has CDR1 SGHRS and CDR2 YFSETQ. The CDR3 is 15 amino acids. V gave up 0 bases and J gave up 4 bases, with 12 bases separating them. The CDR3 DNA reads as TGCGCCAGCAGCTTGGTGCTGGGACTCGCAGATACGCAGTATTTT. It specifies CASSLVLGLADTQYF.

The V and J genes are TRBV18 and TRBJ1-1, with TRBD1 matching 7 bases. The CDR3 length is 12 residues. Germline V gene data show CDR1 as KGHSH and CDR2 as LQKENI. The V segment lost 4 bases and the J segment 6 bases; nucleotides outside the gene matches: 2. The CDR3 loop reads CASSLDRAEAFF. Here the CDR3 DNA reads TGTGCCAGCTCACTAGACAGGGCTGAAGCTTTCTTT.

This clone was recorded once. This chain uses TRBV7-9 with TRBJ2-1; tentative D call: TRBD2 (6 bases). The ends were cut back, 3 bases at V and 7 bases at J, with 7 bases in the middle. The CDR3 is 12 residues long. Germline CDR1 and CDR2: SEHNR and FQNEAQ (reference sequence). CDR3 in amino acids: CASSFGLNEQFF. In DNA form, the CDR3 reads TGTGCCAGCAGCTTCGGACTAAATGAGCAGTTCTTC.

The chain links TRBV7-6 to TRBJ2-1, with 8 bases matching TRBD2. J lost 8 bases, V lost 2 bases, and 8 bases had no gene match. The germline V gene has CDR1 SGHVS and CDR2 FNYEAQ. The length of the CDR3 is 15 residues. The CDR3, as DNA: TGTGCCAGCAGCTTAATCAGTCGGACTAGCCATGAGCAGTTCTTC. Amino acid sequence: CASSLISRTSHEQFF.

This chain uses TRBV5-1 with TRBJ2-2; possibly TRBD1 for D (5 bases). From germline, CDR1 is SGHRS and CDR2 YFSETQ. The CDR3 has 16 amino acids. The V gene lost 1 base and the J gene lost 3 bases, with 13 bases spanning the gap. For the CDR3, the DNA is TGCGCCAGCAGCTTGTATGGTCGACAGTACACCGGGGAGCTGTTTTTT. Its protein product is CASSLYGRQYTGELFF.

The chain carries TRBV5-1 and TRBJ2-2; 9 bases fit TRBD1. Germline CDR1 is SGHRS and CDR2 is YFSETQ. With 3 bases clipped from V and 2 bases from J, the junction kept 2 bases outside the gene matches. The CDR3 spans 15 residues. For the CDR3, the DNA is TGCGCCAGCAGCTGGGGACAGGGTAACACCGGGGAGCTGTTTTTT. It encodes CASSWGQGNTGELFF.